Sequencing of this T cell receptor beta chain was carried out in a study of human T cells and chemical hapten exposure. Broader study findings: Since the donors had alopecia, their immune response may not be the same as that of healthy people.

This sample's time point: pre-sensitization, week 0. Treatment specified: therapeutic diphenylcyclopropenone sensitization with weekly scalp DPC. As to this clonotype: Its antigen is not known.

Attachment of unique molecular identifiers to individual cDNA molecules was performed in the library. TCRdb recomputed calls from the RACE reads with MiXCR, one row per CDR3 protein. Here the sample spans about 85,000 distinct CDR3 sequences, 8.5% being singletons. The V end was cut by 4 bases, the J end by 3 bases, with 16 bases between. Per the germline V gene, CDR1 is SQVTM and CDR2 is ANQGSEA. There are 16 residues in the CDR3. This sequence was found in a man in his forties with alopecia areata. Some clones in this sample may be carry-over from other donors' samples. Sequencing used whole blood, obtained in connection with sensitization to the hapten diphenylcyclopropenone (DPC). The V call is TRBV29-1, the J call TRBJ2-6, with D perhaps matching TRBD1 (5 bases). The CDR3 DNA reads as TGCAGCGTTGCGGTAGGGGTAATGTTTGGGGCCAACGTCCTGACTTTC. The encoded protein is CSVAVGVMFGANVLTF.